Listed here are 22 T cell receptor beta chains from one sample, sequenced in a study of blood T cell repertoires in COVID-19. The repertoire was sequenced with immunoSEQ multiplex PCR; TCRdb's copy has only in-frame clones and lacks some. The sample carries 290,000 or so clones, about 88% recorded once. Sequences were obtained from peripheral blood. These TCRs come from an older man with acute or convalescent COVID-19.

The gene calls are TRBV30 and TRBJ2-2; TRBD2 agrees at 12 bases. Per germline, CDR1 GTSNPN and CDR2 SVGIG (reference sequence). V lost 2 bases, J lost 9 bases, and 16 bases stayed unmatched. The CDR3 has 18 residues. The chain's CDR3 is CAWSSASTSGRKGRELFF. The CDR3 DNA reads as TGTGCCTGGAGTTCGGCCTCAACTAGCGGGAGGAAAGGCAGGGAGCTGTTTTTT.

This rearrangement joins TRBV7-2 to TRBJ1-3, with D unresolved. The CDR3 has 13 amino acids. Germline loops: CDR1 SGHTA, CDR2 FQGNSA. V lost 2 bases and J 7 bases, leaving 9 bases between the germline ends. The CDR3 loop reads CASSLSSANTIYF. CDR3 DNA sequence: TGTGCCAGCAGCTTATCTTCCGCGAACACCATATATTTT.

V usage is TRBV6-2 or TRBV6-3 and J usage is TRBJ2-1; 8 bases map to TRBD2. CDR3 length: 15 amino acids. Germline CDR1 MNHEY, CDR2 SVGEGT. After removal of 7 bases from V and 2 bases from J, the junction contained 7 bases not matched to a gene. CDR3 sequence reads: CASTPGGVTYNEQFF. The CDR3 DNA sequence: TGTGCCAGCACCCCGGGGGGGGTGACCTACAATGAGCAGTTCTTC.

The genes are TRBV7-6 and TRBJ2-1, with D possibly TRBD2 on 7 matching bases. V lost 3 bases and J 1 base, leaving 10 bases between the germline ends. Per the germline V gene, CDR1 is SGHVS and CDR2 is FNYEAQ. This CDR3 has 15 amino acids. CDR3 coding DNA: TGTGCCAGCAGCTTGGGAGGGGGTTCCTACAATGAGCAGTTCTTC. Translating it yields CASSLGGGSYNEQFF.

The V and J genes are TRBV2 and TRBJ1-6; 7 bases map to TRBD1. CDR1 SNHLY and CDR2 FYNNEI come from the germline V gene. This CDR3 is built from 13 residues. Germline trimming cut 10 bases from V and 7 bases from J; bases unmatched to any gene: 7. Here the CDR3 reads CATGTATNSPLHF. For the CDR3, the DNA is TGTGCCACCGGGACAGCGACAAATTCACCCCTCCACTTT.

The chain is built from TRBV5-1 and TRBJ2-5; possibly TRBD2 for D (5 bases). Germline CDR1 reads SGHRS; CDR2 reads YFSETQ. Trimming cost V 4 bases and J 1 base, with 8 bases left between them. This CDR3 has 13 residues. CDR3 amino acids: CASSPGSQETQYF. The CDR3 nucleotides read TGCGCCAGCAGCCCGGGGAGCCAAGAGACCCAGTACTTC.

The CDR3 here is CATSEPTGNSYGYTF. The CDR3 DNA is TGTGCCACCAGTGAGCCTACAGGGAACAGCTATGGCTACACCTTC. The chain recombines TRBV24-1 with TRBJ1-2; TRBD1 might be the D (6 bases). The V end was cut by 4 bases, the J end by 4 bases, with 15 bases between. The CDR3 consists of 15 residues. Germline V gene sequence: CDR1 KGHDR, CDR2 SFDVKD.

In the case of this clone: Other DNA sequences from this sample encode an identical CDR3 as well. This chain links TRBV5-4 with TRBJ2-7, with TRBD1 matching 9 bases. This CDR3 comprises 15 residues. The junction had 5 bases not matched to a gene; V was cut back by 3 bases and J by 1 base. Germline lookup yields CDR1 SGHNT and CDR2 YYREEE (reference sequence). CDR3 protein: CASSSGQGGSYEQYF. The CDR3 DNA sequence: TGTGCCAGCAGCTCGGGACAGGGAGGATCCTACGAGCAGTACTTC.

The V call is TRBV6-2 or TRBV6-3, the J call TRBJ2-3, with 9 bases that match TRBD2. Germline V gives CDR1 MNHEY, CDR2 SVGEGT. The CDR3 totals 15 residues. J lost 1 base, V lost 2 bases, and 1 base had no gene match. This CDR3 is CASSYRTSGTDTQYF. The CDR3, as DNA: TGTGCCAGCAGTTACAGGACTAGCGGCACAGATACGCAGTATTTT.

This chain joins TRBV5-4 and TRBJ2-3; 7 bases align to TRBD2. The length of the CDR3 is 16 residues. The germline CDR1 and CDR2 sequences are SGHNT and YYREEE (reference sequence). V lost 1 base and J lost 2; bases outside the gene matches: 7. The CDR3 region is CASSLRLADNTDTQYF. The CDR3 DNA reads as TGTGCCAGCAGCTTGAGGCTAGCGGACAACACAGATACGCAGTATTTT.

The rearrangement uses TRBV5-1 and TRBJ2-3; D is perhaps TRBD2 (5 bases). Germline V lookup: CDR1 SGHRS, CDR2 YFSETQ. V lost 3 bases to trimming and J lost 3 bases, with 14 bases between them. The CDR3 consists of 15 residues. The CDR3 DNA follows: TGCGCCAGCAGCTCCGGCCGGGGTCGTACAGATACGCAGTATTTT. Protein product: CASSSGRGRTDTQYF. Together with reference TRBV5-1 and TRBJ2-3, the CDR3 gives the full variable domain: KAGVTQTPRYLIKTRGQQVTLSCSPISGHRSVSWYQQTPGQGLQFLFEYFSETQRNKGNFPGRFSGRQFSNSRSEMNVSTLELGDSALYLCASSSGRGRTDTQYFGPGTRLTVL.

The CDR3 here is CASSQGPAGPPNAKTQYF. The DNA of the CDR3 is TGTGCCAGCAGCCAAGGGCCAGCGGGACCACCCAATGCGAAGACCCAGTACTTC. This sequence joins TRBV3-1 (or the pseudogene TRBV3-2) and TRBJ2-5; 7 bases align to TRBD2. This CDR3 has 18 amino acids. Trimming cost V 1 base and J 6 bases; bases outside gene matches: 17. Germline CDR1 reads LGHDT; CDR2 reads YNNKEL (reference sequence).

This chain connects TRBV6-2 or TRBV6-3 to TRBJ2-3; TRBD2 matches 10 bases. CDR3 length equals 17 residues. From germline, CDR1 is MNHEY and CDR2 SVGEGT. The V and J ends lost 3 bases and 7 bases, in that order; junction bases with no gene match: 13. CDR3 DNA: TGTGCCAGCAGTTATTGGCAGGCGGCTAGCGGGAGAAATACGCAGTATTTT. As protein: CASSYWQAASGRNTQYF.

This chain joins TRBV6-2 or TRBV6-3 and TRBJ2-1; 8 nucleotides match TRBD2. The V gene's germline CDR1 is MNHEY and CDR2 SVGEGT. Trimming cost V 0 bases and J 6 bases; bases outside gene matches: 4. CDR3 length equals 15 residues. This CDR3 is CASSYSGLAANEQFF. In nucleotides, the CDR3 is TGTGCCAGCAGTTACTCCGGACTAGCAGCCAATGAGCAGTTCTTC.

J is TRBJ1-6 and V is TRBV2; D gene unclear. Trimming removed 0 bases at V and 10 bases at J, with 13 bases between. This CDR3 is built from 15 residues. From germline, CDR1 is SNHLY and CDR2 FYNNEI. CDR3 sequence (DNA): TGTGCCAGCAGTGAAGCGGGAGAATTCAGATCACCCCTCCACTTT. Residues: CASSEAGEFRSPLHF.

The chain carries TRBV7-6 and TRBJ2-1; 10 bases fit TRBD2. Germline V CDR1 and CDR2: SGHVS, FNYEAQ. Trimming removed 6 bases from V and 2 bases from J; junction bases left unmatched: 10. CDR3 length: 17 amino acids. The CDR3 protein is CASSYGSGRSAYNEQFF. CDR3 bases: TGTGCCAGCAGTTACGGTAGCGGGAGGAGCGCCTACAATGAGCAGTTCTTC.

V usage is TRBV19 and J usage is TRBJ1-3, with 9 nucleotides matching TRBD1. Germline V gene sequence: CDR1 LNHDA, CDR2 SQIVND (reference sequence). The V and J ends lost 7 bases and 1 base, in that order; junction bases with no gene match: 8. There are 16 residues in the CDR3. This chain's CDR3 is CASKPDRGSSGNTIYF. The CDR3 DNA reads TGTGCCAGTAAACCCGACAGGGGGAGTTCTGGAAACACCATATATTTT.

The chain is built from TRBV5-5 and TRBJ1-1; the D is unclear. This CDR3 is 12 amino acids long. Trimming pared 0 bases from V and 10 bases from J, leaving 10 bases between. In germline, CDR1 is SGHKS, CDR2 YYEKEE (reference sequence). The CDR3 DNA follows: TGTGCCAGCAGCTTGGACGGGAACCGAGCTTTCTTT. This translates into CASSLDGNRAFF.

This chain connects TRBV10-1 to TRBJ2-3; 12 bases map to TRBD2. Trimming at V came to 4 bases and at J to 8 bases, leaving 7 bases not matched to a gene. The CDR3 sequence is 15 residues long. Germline V gene lookup returns CDR1 WNHNN and CDR2 SYGVQD (reference sequence). CDR3 sequence (DNA): TGCGCCAGCAGTGCGACTAGCGGGAGTTTGGGTACGCAGTATTTT. Its protein is CASSATSGSLGTQYF.

The chain uses TRBV15 and TRBJ2-3, with 11 bases aligning to TRBD2. Per germline, CDR1 LNHNV and CDR2 YYDKDF (reference sequence). This CDR3 region has 17 residues. Germline trimming cut 0 bases from V and 7 bases from J; bases unmatched to any gene: 9. CDR3 sequence reads: CATSRDLSTSGSYTQYF. The CDR3, as DNA: TGTGCCACCAGCAGAGATCTCAGTACTAGCGGGAGTTATACGCAGTATTTT. The variable domain in full, with the rest retrieved from reference TRBV15 and TRBJ2-3, is DAMVIQNPRYQVTQFGKPVTLSCSQTLNHNVMYWYQQKSSQAPKLLFHYYDKDFNNEADTPDNFQSRRPNTSFCFLDIRSPGLGDTAMYLCATSRDLSTSGSYTQYFGPGTRLTVL.

The chain is built from TRBV28 and TRBJ1-4, with D unclear. The CDR3 is made up of 15 amino acids. The germline CDR1 and CDR2 sequences are MDHEN and SYDVKM. Trimming shortened V by 3 bases and J by 5 bases, and 13 bases separated the two germline ends. CDR3 DNA: TGTGCCAGCAGTTTTCGGAGCCGGGGAAATGAAAAACTGTTTTTT. Translation gives CASSFRSRGNEKLFF.

In its sample, this clone was seen once. J is TRBJ1-2 and V is TRBV6-1; D gene unclear. The CDR3 contains 13 residues. V was cut by 2 bases and J by 2 bases, with 6 bases left in between. Germline CDR1 and CDR2: MNHNS and SASEGT. The CDR3 region has the DNA TGTGCCAGCAGTGAATACGAGAACTATGGCTACACCTTC. Its protein product is CASSEYENYGYTF.